The clone carrying this T cell receptor (beta chain) is categorized as medium-sized. Peripheral blood genomic DNA, not sorted cells or RNA, was the template. Multiplex touch-down PCR with TRB-A/B primers amplified rearranged V-D-J TRB sequences. TCRdb ran MiXCR on the multiplex PCR reads and lists one entry per CDR3 protein. The sample lists some 11,000 distinct CDR3 sequences, 40% to 45% seen once, with 7% to 9.5% in the top ten. The sample is drawn from a study of T cell repertoires in aging, cancer and after chemotherapy. CDR3 length: 10 residues. The germline gives CDR1 SQVTM, CDR2 ANQGSEA. The V end lost 6 bases, the J end lost 2 bases, and 4 bases lay between the germline ends.

This TCR was recovered from a human donor in good health. The sample taken for sequencing was blood. The chain employs TRBV29-1 and TRBJ2-5; no firm D call. Here the CDR3 reads CSVVQETQYF. As DNA, the CDR3 is TGCAGCGTAGTACAAGAGACCCAGTACTTC.